This paragraph covers one T cell receptor (beta chain) sequence. Its antigen is not identified. The sample comes from a study of T cell responses to AZD1222 COVID-19 vaccine. Study conclusions and caveats: When two AZD1222 doses had been given, Spike-specific TCR breadth and depth rose.

J gave up 15 bases and V 4 bases, and 9 bases lay outside the gene matches. The CDR3 runs 13 residues. Germline V gene lookup returns CDR1 LGHDT and CDR2 YNNKEL (reference sequence). Libraries were prepared by immunoSEQ multiplex PCR; TCRdb keeps only in-frame clonotypes and omits some of them. The sample carries some 120,000 clones, around 89% recorded once. The sequenced sample was peripheral blood, obtained on day 0 of AZD1222 vaccination. The clonotype originates from an adult in good health. The genes are TRBV3-1 (or the pseudogene TRBV3-2) and TRBJ2-1; 10 bases are a match to TRBD2. The CDR3 is CASSPTSGMVRFF. CDR3 DNA sequence: TGTGCCAGCAGCCCCACTAGCGGGATGGTTCGGTTCTTC.